This TCR beta chain was recorded in a study of regulatory T cells in long-lasting Graves disease. Notes on the study in general: A greater number of public clonotypes (roughly 2,800) was shared by persistent patients than by new patients (about 960). Compared with new cases, persistent Graves' patients showed reduced TCR diversity.

HTBI primers from iRepertoire and Arm-PCR of CDR3 regions yielded the TCR beta libraries. TCRdb used MiXCR to reprocess the multiplex PCR reads, holding one entry per CDR3 protein. The table shows a few hundred thousand distinct CDR3 sequences, with 15% to 20% occurring only once. Time point here: newly diagnosed GD, antithyroid drugs for less than 3 months. Scientists built the TCR library using RNA that was extracted from PBMCs. Many counts were recorded for this clonotype. No antigen is known for it. Germline CDR1 SNHLY, CDR2 FYNNEI. The length of the CDR3 is 13 residues. The ends were cut back, 7 bases at V and 1 base at J, with 11 bases in the middle. These same data were also listed under a study on T cells in Graves' hyperthyroidism and ophthalmopathy. In that study: The TCR CDR3 was amplified in a first-round RT-PCR using the HTBI primer set. Blood held most thyroid clonotypes expanded above 0.001 frequency.

The starting material was peripheral blood mononuclear cells (PBMCs), obtained at new diagnosis, from a patient treated with antithyroid drugs. The rearrangement uses TRBV2 and TRBJ2-7; no definite D call. The receptor's source is a woman under 40 with Graves disease. The CDR3 region is CASIGDLSYEQYF. The CDR3 region has the DNA TGTGCCAGCATTGGTGACCTTTCCTACGAGCAGTACTTC.